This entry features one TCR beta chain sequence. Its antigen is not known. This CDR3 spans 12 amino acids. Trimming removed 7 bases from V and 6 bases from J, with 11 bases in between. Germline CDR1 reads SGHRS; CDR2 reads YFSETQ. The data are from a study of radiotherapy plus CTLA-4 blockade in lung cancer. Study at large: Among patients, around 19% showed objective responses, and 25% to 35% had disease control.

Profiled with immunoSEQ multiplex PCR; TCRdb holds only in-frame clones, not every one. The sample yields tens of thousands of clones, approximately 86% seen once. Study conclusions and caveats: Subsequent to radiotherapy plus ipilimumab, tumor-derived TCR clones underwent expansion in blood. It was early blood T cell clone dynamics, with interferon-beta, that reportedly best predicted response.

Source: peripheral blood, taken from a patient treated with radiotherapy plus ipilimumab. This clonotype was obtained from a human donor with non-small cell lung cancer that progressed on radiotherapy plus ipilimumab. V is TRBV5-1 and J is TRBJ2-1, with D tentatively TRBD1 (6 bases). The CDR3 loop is CASRQQGNEQFF. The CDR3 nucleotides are TGCGCCAGCCGCCAACAGGGCAATGAGCAGTTCTTC.